The entry below gives a single T cell receptor beta chain sequence along with its context. Germline V lookup: CDR1 SQVTM, CDR2 ANQGSEA. The V and J ends lost 3 bases and 3 bases, in that order; junction bases with no gene match: 26. The CDR3 runs to 22 residues. This entry comes from a study of blood T cell repertoires in COVID-19. The table came from immunoSEQ multiplex PCR; TCRdb's copy has only in-frame clones and leaves some out. In the table there are just over 650,000 clones, approximately 90% of which are singletons. The sequencing input was peripheral blood. The chain joins TRBV29-1 to TRBJ1-1; 12 bases align to TRBD1. The TCR sequence derives from a woman under 30 with acute or convalescent COVID-19. DNA for the CDR3: TGCAGCGTTGAGTCTTCGTGTATCTGGGACAGGGGGCCGGTCCACGCATACACTGAAGCTTTCTTT. It codes for CSVESSCIWDRGPVHAYTEAFF.